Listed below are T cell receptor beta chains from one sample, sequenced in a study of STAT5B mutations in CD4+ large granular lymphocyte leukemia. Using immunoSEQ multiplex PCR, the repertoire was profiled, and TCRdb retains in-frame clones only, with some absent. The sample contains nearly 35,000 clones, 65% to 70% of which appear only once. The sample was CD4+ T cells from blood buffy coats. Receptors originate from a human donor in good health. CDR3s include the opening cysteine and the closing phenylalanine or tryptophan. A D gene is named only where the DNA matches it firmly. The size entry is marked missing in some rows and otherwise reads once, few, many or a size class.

DNA: TGTGCCAGCAGCTTAGGCCAACAGGGCCTACGGCACATTCAGTACTTC; CDR3: CASSLGQQGLRHIQYF; D: -; J: TRBJ2-4; V: TRBV7-2; size: -
DNA: TGTGCCAGCAGCGAGAACAGGGGGGCGATCAATGAGCAGTTCTTC; CDR3: CASSENRGAINEQFF; D: TRBD1; J: TRBJ2-1; V: TRBV11-2; size: -
DNA: TGCGCCAGCCAACCCGGACAGGGGATAAACATTCAGTACTTC; CDR3: CASQPGQGINIQYF; D: TRBD1; J: TRBJ2-4; V: TRBV4-1; size: -
DNA: TGTGCCAGCAGCCCTGGCCTGGAGTCCTACGAGCAGTACTTC; CDR3: CASSPGLESYEQYF; D: -; J: TRBJ2-7; V: TRBV5-6; size: -
DNA: TGTGCCAGCAGCTTAGTTTGGGACACCGGGGAGCTGTTTTTT; CDR3: CASSLVWDTGELFF; D: -; J: TRBJ2-2; V: TRBV7-2; size: -
DNA: TGTGCCAGCAGTGCTCAGGGGTACGAGCAGTACTTC; CDR3: CASSAQGYEQYF; D: -; J: TRBJ2-7; V: TRBV11-2; size: -
DNA: TGTGCCAGCAGCCCTGACAGGTTAATTAGCAATCAGCCCCAGCATTTT; CDR3: CASSPDRLISNQPQHF; D: -; J: TRBJ1-5; V: TRBV7-2; size: -
DNA: TGTGCCAGCAGCTTAGGTCGGCCGGCAGGGGGTGAAAAACTGTTTTTT; CDR3: CASSLGRPAGGEKLFF; D: TRBD1; J: TRBJ1-4; V: TRBV11-2; size: -
DNA: TGTGCCAGCAGCCCAAGGGACAGCCGGACTAATTCACCCCTCCACTTT; CDR3: CASSPRDSRTNSPLHF; D: TRBD1; J: TRBJ1-6; V: TRBV7-2; size: -
DNA: TGCAGCGTTGAGGCTAGCGGCCAAGAGACCCAGTACTTC; CDR3: CSVEASGQETQYF; D: TRBD2; J: TRBJ2-5; V: TRBV29-1; size: -
DNA: TGTGCCAGCAGTCACCCGAACACTGAAGCTTTCTTT; CDR3: CASSHPNTEAFF; D: -; J: TRBJ1-1; V: TRBV7-3; size: -
DNA: TGTGCCAGCAGCATGGGGACCGAAACCTATGGCTACACCTTC; CDR3: CASSMGTETYGYTF; D: -; J: TRBJ1-2; V: TRBV5-4; size: few
DNA: TGTGCCAGCAGTCCAGACGGACGCTCTGGAAACACCATATATTTT; CDR3: CASSPDGRSGNTIYF; D: -; J: TRBJ1-3; V: TRBV7-3; size: few
DNA: TGTGCCAGCAGCTTAACTAGCGGACTTTACAATGAGCAGTTCTTC; CDR3: CASSLTSGLYNEQFF; D: TRBD2; J: TRBJ2-1; V: TRBV5-8; size: -
DNA: TGTGCCAGAAGCCGCCGGGACAGCTTCTACAATGAGCAGTTCTTC; CDR3: CARSRRDSFYNEQFF; D: TRBD1; J: TRBJ2-1; V: TRBV5-3; size: -
DNA: TGTGCCAGCAGCCCACCCCAGGCAGGGGGCGGGTGGACCTTC; CDR3: CASSPPQAGGGWTF; D: TRBD1; J: TRBJ1-2; V: TRBV7-2; size: -
DNA: TGTGCCAGCAGTGGTTTAACAGGGGGCGGGTCTGGGGCCAACGTCCTGACTTTC; CDR3: CASSGLTGGGSGANVLTF; D: TRBD1; J: TRBJ2-6; V: TRBV6-1; size: -
DNA: TGTGCCAGCAGTTTACTACTAGCGGGGGACACCGGGGAGCTGTTTTTT; CDR3: CASSLLLAGDTGELFF; D: TRBD2; J: TRBJ2-2; V: TRBV27; size: -
DNA: TGTGCCAGCTCGGCCCAGGGGGTGAACACTGAAGCTTTCTTT; CDR3: CASSAQGVNTEAFF; D: TRBD1; J: TRBJ1-1; V: TRBV18; size: few
DNA: TGTGCCAGCAGCCAAGGGAGCCAAGAGACCCAGTACTTC; CDR3: CASSQGSQETQYF; D: -; J: TRBJ2-5; V: TRBV14; size: -
DNA: TGTGCCAGCAGCGCCGGGACAAGGAACACTGAAGCTTTCTTT; CDR3: CASSAGTRNTEAFF; D: -; J: TRBJ1-1; V: TRBV27; size: -
DNA: TGTGCCAGTAGGATTGGACAACCCGTCCGGGACACTGAAGCTTTCTTT; CDR3: CASRIGQPVRDTEAFF; D: -; J: TRBJ1-1; V: TRBV19; size: -
DNA: TGCAGCGTTGATGCAGGGGGCCCGGCTTTCTTT; CDR3: CSVDAGGPAFF; D: TRBD1; J: TRBJ1-1; V: TRBV29-1; size: -
DNA: TGTGCCAGCTCACAACAGGGGGATGCAGATACGCAGTATTTT; CDR3: CASSQQGDADTQYF; D: TRBD1; J: TRBJ2-3; V: TRBV18; size: -
DNA: TGCGCCAGCAGGGACAGGGTATGGGAGACCCAGTACTTC; CDR3: CASRDRVWETQYF; D: TRBD1; J: TRBJ2-5; V: TRBV10-2; size: -
DNA: TGCGCCAGCAGTTTACGGACTAGCGGGGCGGTTGAGCAGTTCTTC; CDR3: CASSLRTSGAVEQFF; D: TRBD2; J: TRBJ2-1; V: TRBV10-1; size: few
DNA: TGTGCCAGCAGCTTAGTACGGGGGACCTATCAAGAGACCCAGTACTTC; CDR3: CASSLVRGTYQETQYF; D: -; J: TRBJ2-5; V: TRBV7-2; size: -
DNA: TGTGCTAGTGGTTGGACTAGCGGGGGGGCAACAGATACGCAGTATTTT; CDR3: CASGWTSGGATDTQYF; D: TRBD2; J: TRBJ2-3; V: TRBV12-5; size: -
DNA: TGTGCCAGCAGCTTAGGACAGGGACCCTCCTACGAGCAGTACTTC; CDR3: CASSLGQGPSYEQYF; D: TRBD1; J: TRBJ2-7; V: TRBV7-2; size: -
DNA: TGTGCCAGCCAATTTCAAACAGGGGGCGGCGAGACCCAGTACTTC; CDR3: CASQFQTGGGETQYF; D: TRBD1; J: TRBJ2-5; V: TRBV7-7; size: -
DNA: TGTGCCAGTAGCACGACAGGCGTGGGGATAGGGGGAATAGGGTCCTACGAGCAGTACTTC; CDR3: CASSTTGVGIGGIGSYEQYF; D: -; J: TRBJ2-7; V: TRBV19; size: -
DNA: TGTGCCAGCAGCTCATCCGGGACAGGGGGCAATGGCTACACCTTC; CDR3: CASSSSGTGGNGYTF; D: TRBD1; J: TRBJ1-2; V: TRBV11-3; size: -
DNA: TGTGCCAGCAGACCGACAGGGGGTGTTGTCGAGCAGTACTTC; CDR3: CASRPTGGVVEQYF; D: TRBD1; J: TRBJ2-7; V: TRBV6-1; size: -
DNA: TGTGCCAGCAGCTTATTTTTCTTAAGCACAGATACGCAGTATTTT; CDR3: CASSLFFLSTDTQYF; D: -; J: TRBJ2-3; V: TRBV7-2; size: -
DNA: TGTGCCAGCAAAGTCGACAGGGGGCCCTACGAGCAGTACTTC; CDR3: CASKVDRGPYEQYF; D: TRBD1; J: TRBJ2-7; V: TRBV6-1; size: few
DNA: TGTGCCAGCAGCGTGACAGGGTCCCCTGGCAAAAACATTCAGTACTTC; CDR3: CASSVTGSPGKNIQYF; D: TRBD1; J: TRBJ2-4; V: TRBV9; size: -
DNA: TGTGCCAGCAAAAGCCGCTTGAGCACAGATACGCAGTATTTT; CDR3: CASKSRLSTDTQYF; D: -; J: TRBJ2-3; V: TRBV2; size: once
DNA: TGTGCCAGCAGCTTGGCCAGCTACGAGCAGTACTTC; CDR3: CASSLASYEQYF; D: -; J: TRBJ2-7; V: TRBV5-6; size: -
DNA: TGTGCCAGCTCACTAGGACAGGGGGCGGAGGAGACCCAGTACTTC; CDR3: CASSLGQGAEETQYF; D: TRBD1; J: TRBJ2-5; V: TRBV18; size: -
DNA: TGCAGCGCGCTGGACAGGACGTTAGATACGCAGTATTTT; CDR3: CSALDRTLDTQYF; D: TRBD1; J: TRBJ2-3; V: TRBV29-1; size: -
DNA: TGTGCCAGCAGTCCCCCTCCGGGAAAGCGGGACACTGAAGCTTTCTTT; CDR3: CASSPPPGKRDTEAFF; D: -; J: TRBJ1-1; V: TRBV27; size: -
DNA: TGTGCCAGCAGCTTGGGACCGCGGAACTCTGGAAACACCATATATTTT; CDR3: CASSLGPRNSGNTIYF; D: -; J: TRBJ1-3; V: TRBV5-4; size: few
DNA: TGTGCCAGTAGTATCGGACACTCTGGGGCCAACGTCCTGACTTTC; CDR3: CASSIGHSGANVLTF; D: -; J: TRBJ2-6; V: TRBV19; size: -